This TCR beta chain appears in the sequencing data of a study of blood T cell repertoires in COVID-19 (dated by TCRdb to 2019 to 2021). About the investigation overall: Samples from collaborators originated in the United States, Italy and Spain and spanned both the acute and convalescent phases of COVID-19. The prospective study material was composed of cDNA or gDNA derived from T cells, B-cell-depleted T cells, or PBMCs. The dataset comprised deeply sampled blood TCRbeta repertoires from subjects exposed to, actively infected with, or recovered from COVID-19. A freely available public database, intended as a resource for researchers studying the immune response to SARS-CoV-2, is where the repertoires were released. Samples were obtained from the ongoing ImmuneRACE study (first 160 participants) and from over a thousand subjects provided by 6 global collaborators. A de-identified subject ID, COVID-19 status, age in years and sex were almost always included in the sample metadata. Where HLA class I and class II types were available, the types were taken from metadata supplied by the sample provider, not from assay-based typing.

For this clone: Its specific antigen is unknown. Within one base of it there is no much larger clone, and no base qualities were kept.

The investigation overall reported the following: Clinical and demographic metadata were provided uncurated, with the amount varying by source and participant.

TCRbeta CDR3 regions were amplified from genomic DNA by means of the immunoSEQ Assay, a bias-controlled multiplex PCR. Turning to the authors' computational methods: The number of nucleated cells in each sample was estimated from the amplification of reference gene primers within the assay. To quantify the absolute abundance of each unique TCRbeta CDR3 rearrangement, sequence reads were collapsed and filtered. For each sample, productive Simpson clonality was calculated as the square root of Simpson's diversity index across productive rearrangements. In its TCRdb copy, this immuneACCESS table keeps in-frame sequences only and misses some clones. Where compared with another copy, unresolved V genes explain less than half of these, and the others have no known cause. That table furnishes V, J and clone size, whereas the DNA furnished D and trimming. This sample holds around 53,000 clones; around nine tenths were observed only once. Jointly, the top ten make up 4% of the sample.

Each collaborating institution followed its own protocols to collect whole blood in K2EDTA tubes. For TCRbeta analysis, collaborators shipped samples in one of three forms: frozen whole blood, isolated PBMCs, or DNA extracted from either of those sample types. The sequencing input was peripheral blood. The receptor was isolated from a man in his fifties or sixties with acute or convalescent COVID-19.

The nucleotide sequence is TGCGCCAGCAGCTTGGGACAGGGTCCCTACGAGCAGTACTTC. Its protein is CASSLGQGPYEQYF. The receptor chain draws on TRBV4-1 and TRBJ2-7, and TRBD1 aligns with 9 junction nucleotides. The CDR3, from cysteine to phenylalanine, totals 14 residues. Only CDR3 DNA is held: 42 bases, read in frame from base 1. Based on the germline V gene, the CDR1 and CDR2 sequences are MGHRA and YSYEKL. For this chain, trimming is 5 bases at the V end and 2 bases at the J end, and the number of junction bases without a gene match is 4.